Listed here are 25 T cell receptor beta chains from one sample, sequenced in a study of CD8 T cells in Susac syndrome. Reverse transcription of roughly 0.5 to 1 ug RNA was carried out with random hexamers. TCRdb redid the calling of the immunoSEQ multiplex PCR reads with MiXCR, one entry per CDR3 protein. The sample yields about 440,000 distinct CDR3 sequences, around 85% seen once. Sequencing was done on a sample of CD8+ T cells from PBMCs. These receptors all stem from a human donor with multiple sclerosis.

The chain couples TRBV30 to TRBJ2-3; 7 nucleotides line up with TRBD2. Trimming cost V 2 bases and J 3 bases; bases outside gene matches: 8. Germline CDR1 reads GTSNPN; CDR2 reads SVGIG (reference sequence). This CDR3 spans 15 amino acids. CDR3: CAWSYGGRDTDTQYF. The CDR3 DNA reads as TGTGCCTGGAGTTACGGCGGGAGAGATACAGATACGCAGTATTTT.

The chain is built from TRBV30 and TRBJ1-6; TRBD1 aligns across 7 bases. Trimming removed 7 bases from V and 4 bases from J; junction bases left unmatched: 7. The CDR3 totals 14 residues. CDR1 and CDR2 from the germline V gene are GTSNPN and SVGIG (reference sequence). Here the CDR3 DNA reads TGTGCCTCCCCGGGGACAGAATATAATTCACCCCTCCACTTT. Translated, it gives CASPGTEYNSPLHF.

This chain links TRBV7-2 with TRBJ2-3; 10 nucleotides line up with TRBD1. The CDR3 has 19 amino acids. V lost 0 bases and J lost 3; bases outside the gene matches: 12. CDR1 is SGHTA, CDR2 FQGNSA, per germline. Here the CDR3 reads CASSLAYGAGTGVTDTQYF. As DNA, the CDR3 is TGTGCCAGCAGCTTAGCTTATGGGGCCGGGACAGGGGTGACAGATACGCAGTATTTT.

In its sample, this clonotype was seen once. The genes are TRBV4-1 and TRBJ2-7; the match to TRBD1 covers 7 bases. V shed 2 bases, J shed 0 bases, and the junction held 13 bases outside the gene matches. Per the germline V gene, CDR1 is MGHRA and CDR2 is YSYEKL. The CDR3 totals 18 residues. CDR3 region: CASSQRTGDKTPSYEQYF. The CDR3 DNA reads TGCGCCAGCAGCCAAAGAACAGGGGATAAGACCCCCTCCTACGAGCAGTACTTC.

The J gene is TRBJ1-3, the V gene TRBV4-1, with D perhaps TRBD1 (6 bases). V gave up 0 bases and J gave up 4 bases, with 10 bases separating them. Germline V gives CDR1 MGHRA, CDR2 YSYEKL. CDR3 size: 15 residues. CDR3 sequence (DNA): TGCGCCAGCAGCCAAGATACAGGGTCCGGAAACACCATATATTTT. Its translation: CASSQDTGSGNTIYF.

This chain connects TRBV2 to TRBJ1-5; no definite D call. The V end lost 2 bases, the J end lost 6 bases, and 11 bases lay between the germline ends. Germline CDR1 and CDR2: SNHLY and FYNNEI. The CDR3 has 14 amino acids. The CDR3 loop is CASSEWVEFQPQHF. In nucleotides, the CDR3 is TGTGCCAGCAGTGAATGGGTGGAGTTTCAGCCCCAGCATTTT.

The V call is TRBV12-3 or TRBV12-4, the J call TRBJ2-1, with 11 bases identical to TRBD2. Trimming at V came to 3 bases and at J to 4 bases, leaving 8 bases not matched to a gene. The CDR3 is 17 residues long. CDR3 coding DNA: TGTGCCAGCAGTTTTACTAGCGGGAGTGGGTCGTACAATGAGCAGTTCTTC. This translates into CASSFTSGSGSYNEQFF.

CDR3 bases: TGCGCCAGCAGGCCGGACAGGGTCTTGTACGAGCAGTACTTC. It yields the protein CASRPDRVLYEQYF. V usage is TRBV5-1 and J usage is TRBJ2-7; 8 bases line up with TRBD1. CDR3 length: 14 amino acids. The germline V gene has CDR1 SGHRS and CDR2 YFSETQ. The ends lost 5 bases at V and 4 bases at J; junction bases unmatched: 8.

The V gene is TRBV28, the J gene TRBJ2-7; perhaps TRBD1 as D (5 bases). The germline V gene encodes CDR1 MDHEN and CDR2 SYDVKM. V lost 7 bases to trimming and J lost 0 bases, with 13 bases between them. CDR3 length equals 14 residues. DNA of the CDR3: TGTGCCAGCACCCCGGCCAGGGTCTCCTACGAGCAGTACTTC. Translation gives CASTPARVSYEQYF.

J is TRBJ2-1 and V is TRBV11-2; D may be TRBD2 (5 bases). Between the trimmed V and J ends, which lost 2 bases and 9 bases, there was a span of 11 bases. CDR3 length: 13 residues. Germline CDR1 and CDR2: SGHAT and FQNNGV. CDR3 bases: TGTGCCAGCAGCTTAAGGGAGTCTATTGAGCAGTTCTTC. Its protein product is CASSLRESIEQFF. The whole variable domain, filled in from reference TRBV11-2 and TRBJ2-1, reads EAGVAQSPRYKIIEKRQSVAFWCNPISGHATLYWYQQILGQGPKLLIQFQNNGVVDDSQLPKDRFSAERLKGVDSTLKIQPAKLEDSAVYLCASSLRESIEQFFGPGTRLTVL.

The V and J genes are TRBV28 and TRBJ1-1, with D perhaps TRBD1 (6 bases). The CDR3 length is 14 residues. V lost 5 bases and J 6 bases, leaving 16 bases between the germline ends. The V gene's germline CDR1 is MDHEN and CDR2 SYDVKM. The CDR3 DNA reads TGTGCCAGCAGTCCCCTAGAGGGGGAGGCTGAAGCTTTCTTT. Translating gives CASSPLEGEAEAFF. The complete variable domain, with remaining parts taken from reference TRBV28 and TRBJ1-1, reads DVKVTQSSRYLVKRTGEKVFLECVQDMDHENMFWYRQDPGLGLRLIYFSYDVKMKEKGDIPEGYSVSREKKERFSLILESASTNQTSMYLCASSPLEGEAEAFFGQGTRLTVV.

The V and J genes are TRBV6-5 and TRBJ2-1, with 14 bases aligning to TRBD2. The V and J ends lost 6 bases and 7 bases, in that order; junction bases with no gene match: 5. Germline CDR1 reads MNHEY; CDR2 reads SVGAGI. The CDR3 contains 15 residues. CDR3 in DNA: TGTGCCAGCAGCCAGACTAGCGGGGGGGCAAATGAGCAGTTCTTC. Encoded protein: CASSQTSGGANEQFF.

The chain recombines TRBV7-2 with TRBJ2-7; weak D call: TRBD1 (5 bases). The germline V and J ends were trimmed by 4 bases and 2 bases, with 15 bases remaining between them. Germline CDR1 SGHTA, CDR2 FQGNSA. The CDR3 totals 15 residues. CDR3 in DNA: TGTGCCAGCAGCTCTTGGTCCCAGGGTCCCTACGAGCAGTACTTC. It is translated as CASSSWSQGPYEQYF.

The chain combines TRBV27 with TRBJ1-1; 8 bases agree with TRBD1. CDR1 is MNHEY, CDR2 SMNVEV, per germline (reference sequence). Losses at the gene ends were 5 bases for V and 2 bases for J; bases not matched to a gene: 7. CDR3 length equals 15 residues. The CDR3 region is CASSKRTGRNTEAFF. The CDR3 DNA follows: TGTGCCAGCAGTAAACGGACAGGGAGAAACACTGAAGCTTTCTTT.

The rearrangement uses TRBV13 and TRBJ2-7, with TRBD1 matching over 11 bases. Germline V gene lookup returns CDR1 PRHDT and CDR2 FYEKMQ (reference sequence). Trimming took 5 bases from V and 5 from J; bases not matched to a gene: 8. This CDR3 contains 15 residues. The CDR3 reads CASSLTGTGGHEQYF. As DNA, the CDR3 is TGTGCCAGCAGCCTTACCGGGACAGGGGGGCACGAGCAGTACTTC.

The chain uses TRBV29-1 and TRBJ2-1, with 11 bases identical to TRBD2. CDR1 SQVTM and CDR2 ANQGSEA come from the germline V gene. The CDR3 has 15 residues. The junction had 9 bases not matched to a gene; V was cut back by 6 bases and J by 5 bases. The CDR3 DNA follows: TGCAGCGTCCTGGGGCTAGCGGGAGGCCACAATGAGCAGTTCTTC. Translation: CSVLGLAGGHNEQFF.

This clonotype was counted once. The chain links TRBV10-3 to TRBJ2-1; D remains ambiguous. The CDR3 has 15 residues. Per the germline V gene, CDR1 is ENHRY and CDR2 is SYGVKD. Trimming removed 3 bases from V and 0 bases from J, with 9 bases in between. In nucleotides, the CDR3 is TGTGCCATCAGTGATTTTGCTAGCTCCTACAATGAGCAGTTCTTC. It encodes CAISDFASSYNEQFF.

V is TRBV4-1 and J is TRBJ2-7, with TRBD1 matching over 9 bases. Trimming at V came to 8 bases and at J to 7 bases, leaving 12 bases not matched to a gene. This CDR3 is built from 14 residues. Germline CDR1 reads MGHRA; CDR2 reads YSYEKL. CDR3 sequence (DNA): TGCGCCAGCGCTACGGGACAGGGCGATGGGGAGCAGTACTTC. Amino acids: CASATGQGDGEQYF.

This chain joins TRBV5-1 and TRBJ2-7; TRBD1 matches at 7 bases. Germline assignment: CDR1 SGHRS and CDR2 YFSETQ. With V trimmed by 6 bases and J by 1 base, 13 bases remained unmatched. This CDR3 is built from 16 residues. CDR3 nucleotides: TGCGCCAGCAACCAGCACCGGGACAGCTCATCCTACGAGCAGTACTTC. As protein: CASNQHRDSSSYEQYF.

The chain carries TRBV4-1 and TRBJ1-2; D unclear. The V end was cut by 0 bases, the J end by 5 bases, with 10 bases between. CDR1 and CDR2 from the germline V gene are MGHRA and YSYEKL. The CDR3 is made up of 14 amino acids. Here the CDR3 DNA reads TGCGCCAGCAGCCAAGATGTTGCACCTTATGGCTACACCTTC. Amino acid sequence: CASSQDVAPYGYTF.

This chain uses TRBV27 with TRBJ2-1; 12 nucleotides line up with TRBD2. Germline V gene data show CDR1 as MNHEY and CDR2 as SMNVEV (reference sequence). V trimming: 2 bases; J trimming: 2 bases; junction bases outside the gene matches: 13. The CDR3 spans 20 residues. The CDR3 DNA sequence: TGTGCCAGCAGTTTACTCGGACTAGCGGGATGGGGGGGGACCTACAATGAGCAGTTCTTC. This translates into CASSLLGLAGWGGTYNEQFF.

Written as DNA, the CDR3 is TGCGCCAGCAGCCAAGATCCGGGGACCTACGAGCAGTACTTC. This translates into CASSQDPGTYEQYF. The V gene is TRBV4-1, the J gene TRBJ2-7; possibly TRBD2 for D (5 bases). Trimming stripped 0 bases from V and 2 bases from J, with 8 bases between. The CDR3 has 14 residues. Germline CDR1 is MGHRA and CDR2 is YSYEKL.

V and J are TRBV5-6 and TRBJ1-2; no firm D call. The V gene lost 2 bases and the J gene lost 5 bases, with 13 bases spanning the gap. Germline CDR1 is SGHDT and CDR2 is YYEEEE. The CDR3 is 14 amino acids. CDR3 DNA sequence: TGTGCCAGCAGCTTAATTGTACAGATATATGGCTACACCTTC. Encoded protein: CASSLIVQIYGYTF. Combining the CDR3 with reference TRBV5-6 and TRBJ1-2 gives the whole variable domain DAGVTQSPTHLIKTRGQQVTLRCSPKSGHDTVSWYQQALGQGPQFIFQYYEEEERQRGNFPDRFSGHQFPNYSSELNVNALLLGDSALYLCASSLIVQIYGYTFGSGTRLTVV.

This chain uses TRBV7-9 with TRBJ1-1; 9 bases line up with TRBD1. The CDR3 consists of 16 residues. After removal of 1 base from V and 6 bases from J, the junction contained 9 bases not matched to a gene. Germline V lookup: CDR1 SEHNR, CDR2 FQNEAQ (reference sequence). The CDR3 sequence: CASSLEVTGGAPEAFF. CDR3 in DNA: TGTGCCAGCAGCTTAGAGGTCACAGGGGGCGCCCCTGAAGCTTTCTTT. The variable domain in full, with the rest retrieved from reference TRBV7-9 and TRBJ1-1, is DTGVSQNPRHKITKRGQNVTFRCDPISEHNRLYWYRQTLGQGPEFLTYFQNEAQLEKSRLLSDRFSAERPKGSFSTLEIQRTEQGDSAMYLCASSLEVTGGAPEAFFGQGTRLTVV.

This chain links TRBV5-8 with TRBJ1-4; unclear D gene. This CDR3 has 15 residues. V shed 4 bases and J shed 4 bases, with 14 bases lying between them. The germline V gene encodes CDR1 SGHTS and CDR2 YDEGEE. CDR3 sequence (DNA): TGTGCCAGCAGCGACTCAGACCGATTTAATGAAAAACTGTTTTTT. As protein: CASSDSDRFNEKLFF.